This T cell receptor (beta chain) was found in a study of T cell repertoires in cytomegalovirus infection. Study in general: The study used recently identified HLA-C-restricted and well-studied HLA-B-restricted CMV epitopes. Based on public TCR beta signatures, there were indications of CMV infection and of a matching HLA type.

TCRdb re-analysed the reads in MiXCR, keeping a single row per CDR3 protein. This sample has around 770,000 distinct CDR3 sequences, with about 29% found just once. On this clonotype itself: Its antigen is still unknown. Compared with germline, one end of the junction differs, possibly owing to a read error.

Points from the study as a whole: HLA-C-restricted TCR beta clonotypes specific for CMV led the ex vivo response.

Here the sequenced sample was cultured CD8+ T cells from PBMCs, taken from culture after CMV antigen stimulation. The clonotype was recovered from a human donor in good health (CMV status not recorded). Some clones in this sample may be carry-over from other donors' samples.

This CDR3 is CASNLESDPGNTIYF. CDR3 in DNA: TGTGCCAGCAACTTAGAGTCGGATCCAGGAAACACCATATATTTT. The chain joins TRBV7-6 to TRBJ1-3; no firm D call. This CDR3 spans 15 amino acids. Germline CDR1 reads SGHVS; CDR2 reads FNYEAQ. Looking up the rest from reference TRBV7-6 and TRBJ1-3 gives the full variable domain: GAGVSQSPRYKVTKRGQDVALRCDPISGHVSLYWYRQALGQGPEFLTYFNYEAQQDKSGLPNDRFSAERPEGSISTLTIQRTEQRDSAMYRCASNLESDPGNTIYFGEGSWLTVV.